The 15 T cell receptor beta chains listed next were all sequenced from one sample in a study of CD8 T cells in Susac syndrome. The authors reverse transcribed about 0.5 to 1 ug RNA with random hexamers. TCRdb itself ran the immunoSEQ multiplex PCR reads through MiXCR, one entry per CDR3 protein. The sample includes about 430,000 distinct CDR3 sequences, approximately 85% of them seen just once. The specimen sequenced was CD8+ T cells from PBMCs. Receptor source: a human donor with multiple sclerosis.

The chain combines TRBV4-1 with TRBJ1-2; D is possibly TRBD1 (5 bases). The CDR3 runs 14 residues. The germline V gene encodes CDR1 MGHRA and CDR2 YSYEKL. Trimming took 2 bases from V and 4 from J, leaving 11 bases between them. In DNA form, the CDR3 reads TGCGCCAGCAGCCAATTGGGGACGAGCTATGGCTACACCTTC. Protein sequence: CASSQLGTSYGYTF.

The chain uses TRBV12-5 and TRBJ2-7; 10 positions match TRBD2. The CDR3 spans 15 residues. Germline trimming cut 5 bases from V and 3 bases from J; bases unmatched to any gene: 7. The germline gives CDR1 LGHNT, CDR2 FRNRAP. As DNA, the CDR3 is TGTGCTAGTGGTGCCTTGGGACTAGCGCACTACGAGCAGTACTTC. Translation gives CASGALGLAHYEQYF.

The gene calls are TRBV29-1 and TRBJ2-3; a weak D match, TRBD2 (6 bases). The germline V gene encodes CDR1 SQVTM and CDR2 ANQGSEA. Trimming took off 6 bases at V and 3 bases at J, with 13 bases between the two ends. The CDR3 loop spans 13 amino acids. Here the CDR3 DNA reads TGCAGCGTCACGAACGGGGGAACAGATACGCAGTATTTT. Translation gives CSVTNGGTDTQYF.

This clonotype was seen just once. CDR3 sequence: CAWSVSTGGGYEQYF. The CDR3 DNA reads as TGTGCCTGGAGTGTTAGTACCGGGGGGGGCTACGAGCAGTACTTC. V usage is TRBV30 and J usage is TRBJ2-7; 8 bases map to TRBD2. Germline CDR1 GTSNPN, CDR2 SVGIG (reference sequence). CDR3 length equals 15 residues. J gave up 3 bases and V 0 bases, and 7 bases lay outside the gene matches.

The V gene is TRBV5-1, the J gene TRBJ1-4; TRBD1 matches 9 bases. Germline V CDR1 and CDR2: SGHRS, YFSETQ. The CDR3 extends over 15 amino acids. V lost 0 bases to trimming and J lost 7 bases; unmatched junction nucleotides: 4. The CDR3 region is CASSLVDRGVEKLFF. CDR3 DNA: TGCGCCAGCAGCTTGGTGGACAGGGGAGTTGAAAAACTGTTTTTT.

V and J are TRBV7-9 and TRBJ2-1; 8 bases agree with TRBD1. Germline V gene data show CDR1 as SEHNR and CDR2 as FQNEAQ (reference sequence). This CDR3 spans 14 amino acids. Trimming at V came to 5 bases and at J to 8 bases, leaving 8 bases not matched to a gene. DNA for the CDR3: TGTGCCAGCAGCGCCGGACAGGGATTCGATGAGCAGTTCTTC. Translated, it gives CASSAGQGFDEQFF.

On this clonotype: Germline is not matched at one junction end, which may reflect a read error. The chain couples TRBV5-5 to TRBJ1-1; tentative D call: TRBD1 (5 bases). The CDR3 spans 11 residues. CDR1 SGHKS and CDR2 YYEKEE come from the germline V gene (reference sequence). CDR3 amino acids: CASSLGAAKIF. The CDR3 coding sequence is TGTGCCAGCAGCTTAGGGGCAGCCAAGATCTTT.

The chain couples TRBV27 to TRBJ2-1, with TRBD1 matching over 8 bases. The germline V gene has CDR1 MNHEY and CDR2 SMNVEV (reference sequence). J gave up 0 bases and V 9 bases, and 4 bases lay outside the gene matches. The CDR3 is 14 amino acids. Here the CDR3 reads CASHTGGSYNEQFF. CDR3 coding DNA: TGTGCCAGTCACACAGGGGGCTCCTACAATGAGCAGTTCTTC.

This chain connects TRBV27 to TRBJ2-7, with 7 nucleotides matching TRBD1. J gave up 6 bases and V 6 bases, and 8 bases lay outside the gene matches. Germline loops: CDR1 MNHEY, CDR2 SMNVEV (reference sequence). This CDR3 comprises 13 residues. In DNA, the CDR3 is TGTGCCAGCAGCACAGGGGTTGGTGGCGAGCAGTACTTC. This gives the protein CASSTGVGGEQYF.

V gene TRBV5-1 combines with J gene TRBJ2-7; D uncertain. There are 13 residues in the CDR3. Germline CDR1 and CDR2: SGHRS and YFSETQ. V lost 1 base, J lost 2 bases, and 7 bases lay in between. CDR3 amino acids: CASSLYTAYEQYF. Written as DNA, the CDR3 is TGCGCCAGCAGCTTGTATACCGCCTACGAGCAGTACTTC.

CDR3 amino acids: CASSATDGRNTEAFF. The CDR3 DNA reads TGTGCCAGCAGCGCGACGGACGGTCGGAACACTGAAGCTTTCTTT. The genes are TRBV9 and TRBJ1-1, with no clear D. In germline, CDR1 is SGDLS, CDR2 YYNGEE. The V end lost 3 bases, the J end lost 1 base, and 13 bases lay between the germline ends. This CDR3 is 15 amino acids long.

At least ten counts were recorded for this clonotype. V and J are TRBV3-1 and TRBJ2-7; the D is unclear. The CDR3 sequence is 12 residues long. Germline V gene sequence: CDR1 LGHDT, CDR2 YNNKEL (reference sequence). Trimming took off 3 bases at V and 0 bases at J, with 3 bases between the two ends. The CDR3 reads CASSQGSYEQYF. CDR3 in DNA: TGTGCCAGCAGCCAGGGCTCCTACGAGCAGTACTTC.

This clonotype has only one observation. This chain uses TRBV6-5 with TRBJ2-7, with TRBD1 matching over 8 bases. Germline CDR1 is MNHEY and CDR2 is SVGAGI. The trim removed 5 bases at V and 4 bases at J, leaving 10 bases unmatched. The CDR3 has 15 residues. CDR3 residues: CASSPGQGIDYEQYF. The CDR3 DNA follows: TGTGCCAGCAGTCCCGGACAGGGAATTGATTACGAGCAGTACTTC.

This clonotype has only one observation. The chain combines TRBV6-1 with TRBJ2-3; 13 nucleotides agree with TRBD2. After removal of 6 bases from V and 4 bases from J, the junction contained 7 bases not matched to a gene. Germline V gives CDR1 MNHNS, CDR2 SASEGT. This CDR3 is built from 16 residues. The chain's CDR3 is CASSQGLAGDSDTQYF. The CDR3 region has the DNA TGTGCCAGCAGCCAAGGACTAGCGGGAGATTCAGATACGCAGTATTTT.

This clonotype came up a few times. This sequence joins TRBV18 and TRBJ2-5; no firm D call. The V gene lost 2 bases and the J gene lost 4 bases, with 2 bases spanning the gap. This CDR3 is built from 11 residues. Germline loops: CDR1 KGHSH, CDR2 LQKENI. CDR3 bases: TGTGCCAGCTCACCATTAGAGACCCAGTACTTC. Translated, it gives CASSPLETQYF.